The clone carrying this T cell receptor beta chain is a singleton in its sample. What it recognizes is unknown. Additional DNA sequences in this sample encode the identical CDR3. Repertoires were generated with immunoSEQ multiplex PCR, while TCRdb's copy carries only in-frame clones and drops some. The top ten clones hold 0.9% to 1.4% of a sample with around 2,000,000 clones, just under 95% of them seen once. CDR1 MDHEN and CDR2 SYDVKM come from the germline V gene. The CDR3 sequence is 13 residues long. The germline V and J ends were trimmed by 2 bases and 3 bases, with 8 bases remaining between them. This entry is derived from a study of shared clonotypes between healthy human individuals. Naivety among CD8 cells was defined by CD45RO negativity and positive CCR7 selection, thereby excluding terminally differentiated effector memory CD45RA+ cells. Study-wide points: The study found about 5.1% of naive CD4 clonotypes shared across a few donors. Researchers sampled only blood; tissue repertoires likely differ.

The TCR was taken from a man between 18 and 35 years old in good health. The chain recombines TRBV28 with TRBJ2-7; no reliable D call. The sequencing sample was made of naive CD8+ T cells sorted from blood. CDR3: CASSLGSSYEQYF. CDR3 sequence (DNA): TGTGCCAGCAGTTTAGGCAGTAGCTACGAGCAGTACTTC.